This is a list of T cell receptor beta chains from one sample in a study of blood T cell repertoires in COVID-19. Repertoires were generated with immunoSEQ multiplex PCR, while TCRdb's copy carries only in-frame clones and drops some. Of more than 75,000 clones in the sample, about four fifths were seen once. Sequenced sample: peripheral blood. The receptor set was obtained from a man aged 55 to 70 with acute or convalescent COVID-19. CDR3s include the opening cysteine and the closing phenylalanine or tryptophan. Size is stated for part of the rows, as once, few or many counts, or as a class when the clone is expanded.

V gene: TRBV14; clone size: -; J gene: TRBJ2-7; CDR3 protein: CASSRTSGRADEQYF
V gene: TRBV13; clone size: -; J gene: TRBJ2-1; CDR3 protein: CASSPPGAGWNEQFF
V gene: TRBV2; clone size: -; J gene: TRBJ1-5; CDR3 protein: CASSVQGIGNQPQHF
V gene: TRBV5-6; clone size: few; J gene: TRBJ2-7; CDR3 protein: CASSFRSFSSYEQYF
V gene: TRBV5-4; clone size: -; J gene: TRBJ1-2; CDR3 protein: CASSPGTGYNYGYTF
V gene: TRBV7-9; clone size: -; J gene: TRBJ2-3; CDR3 protein: CASSQILAGSTDTQYF
V gene: TRBV28; clone size: -; J gene: TRBJ2-1; CDR3 protein: CASRTGLAGSGFF
V gene: TRBV2; clone size: -; J gene: TRBJ1-1; CDR3 protein: CASKTGTGVTEAFF
V gene: TRBV3-1/TRBV3-2; clone size: -; J gene: TRBJ2-2; CDR3 protein: CASSLGGDGENTGELFF
V gene: TRBV9; clone size: -; J gene: TRBJ2-4; CDR3 protein: CASSVGTSGAGKNIQYF
V gene: TRBV5-5; clone size: -; J gene: TRBJ2-7; CDR3 protein: CASSSPGHLSYEQYF
V gene: TRBV7-3; clone size: -; J gene: TRBJ1-1; CDR3 protein: CASSLTGPTGGTNTEAFF
V gene: TRBV28; clone size: -; J gene: TRBJ2-1; CDR3 protein: CASRGQFYNEQFF
V gene: TRBV27; clone size: -; J gene: TRBJ2-1; CDR3 protein: CASRPPSTRIEQFF
V gene: TRBV5-6; clone size: -; J gene: TRBJ2-5; CDR3 protein: CASSLAGLAGGPWETQYF
V gene: TRBV11-3; clone size: -; J gene: TRBJ1-1; CDR3 protein: CASSPGQGKGGTEAFF
V gene: TRBV28; clone size: once; J gene: TRBJ2-7; CDR3 protein: CASNTGTVFYEQYF
V gene: TRBV18; clone size: -; J gene: TRBJ2-7; CDR3 protein: CASSPGGPTYEQYF
V gene: TRBV28; clone size: few; J gene: TRBJ1-3; CDR3 protein: CASSFSSGNTIYF
V gene: TRBV18; clone size: -; J gene: TRBJ1-2; CDR3 protein: CASSPSRIYGYTF
V gene: TRBV6-6; clone size: -; J gene: TRBJ2-7; CDR3 protein: CASSYRTGFDEQYF
V gene: TRBV3-1/TRBV3-2; clone size: -; J gene: TRBJ2-7; CDR3 protein: CASSLRLDSSYEQYF
V gene: TRBV25-1; clone size: -; J gene: TRBJ2-7; CDR3 protein: CASSSPGTGVYEQYF
V gene: TRBV2; clone size: few; J gene: TRBJ2-3; CDR3 protein: CASSERPSDHTDTQYF
V gene: TRBV19; clone size: -; J gene: TRBJ1-2; CDR3 protein: CASTPPGGANYGYTF
V gene: TRBV28; clone size: -; J gene: TRBJ2-2; CDR3 protein: CARCFRGRAGAGELFF
V gene: TRBV5-4; clone size: -; J gene: TRBJ2-2; CDR3 protein: CASSYQGTTGELFF
V gene: TRBV5-1; clone size: -; J gene: TRBJ1-6; CDR3 protein: CASSLRQGHNSPLHF
V gene: TRBV12-3/TRBV12-4; clone size: -; J gene: TRBJ1-5; CDR3 protein: CASSSGVEQPQHF
V gene: TRBV7-2; clone size: once; J gene: TRBJ2-7; CDR3 protein: CASSKLAGSSYEQYF
V gene: TRBV24-1; clone size: -; J gene: TRBJ2-3; CDR3 protein: CATSDTGGFGTDTQYF
V gene: TRBV11-2; clone size: -; J gene: TRBJ2-7; CDR3 protein: CASSFSGSYEQYF
V gene: TRBV18; clone size: -; J gene: TRBJ1-2; CDR3 protein: CASSPSTGGYTF
V gene: TRBV24-1; clone size: -; J gene: TRBJ2-2; CDR3 protein: CATSDLAGDGTGELFF
V gene: TRBV7-3; clone size: few; J gene: TRBJ1-2; CDR3 protein: CASSFDTDYGYTF
V gene: TRBV28; clone size: -; J gene: TRBJ2-7; CDR3 protein: CASSGLQDEQYF
V gene: TRBV19; clone size: -; J gene: TRBJ1-5; CDR3 protein: CASSLKQSQPQHF
V gene: TRBV28; clone size: -; J gene: TRBJ2-6; CDR3 protein: CASTNGGSLSGANVLTF
V gene: TRBV2; clone size: -; J gene: TRBJ1-2; CDR3 protein: CASSRDSNYGYTF
V gene: TRBV5-8; clone size: -; J gene: TRBJ1-6; CDR3 protein: CASSRRDTPLHF
V gene: TRBV15; clone size: few; J gene: TRBJ1-4; CDR3 protein: CATRVGGTNEKLFF
V gene: TRBV2; clone size: -; J gene: TRBJ2-3; CDR3 protein: CASSRSGDTQYF
V gene: TRBV7-2; clone size: -; J gene: TRBJ2-1; CDR3 protein: CASSLELGRAGGLGEQFF
V gene: TRBV5-6; clone size: -; J gene: TRBJ2-3; CDR3 protein: CASSLGAAGGTDTQYF